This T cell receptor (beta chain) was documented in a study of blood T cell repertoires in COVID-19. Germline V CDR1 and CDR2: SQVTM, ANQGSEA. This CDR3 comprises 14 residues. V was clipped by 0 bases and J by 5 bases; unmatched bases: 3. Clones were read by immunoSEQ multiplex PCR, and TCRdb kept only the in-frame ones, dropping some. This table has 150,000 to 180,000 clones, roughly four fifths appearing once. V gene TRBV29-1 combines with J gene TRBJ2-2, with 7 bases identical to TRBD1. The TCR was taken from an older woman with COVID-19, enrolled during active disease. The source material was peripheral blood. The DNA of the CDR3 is TGCAGCGTTGAAGAGGGACAGCGTACCGGGGAGCTGTTTTTT. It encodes CSVEEGQRTGELFF.